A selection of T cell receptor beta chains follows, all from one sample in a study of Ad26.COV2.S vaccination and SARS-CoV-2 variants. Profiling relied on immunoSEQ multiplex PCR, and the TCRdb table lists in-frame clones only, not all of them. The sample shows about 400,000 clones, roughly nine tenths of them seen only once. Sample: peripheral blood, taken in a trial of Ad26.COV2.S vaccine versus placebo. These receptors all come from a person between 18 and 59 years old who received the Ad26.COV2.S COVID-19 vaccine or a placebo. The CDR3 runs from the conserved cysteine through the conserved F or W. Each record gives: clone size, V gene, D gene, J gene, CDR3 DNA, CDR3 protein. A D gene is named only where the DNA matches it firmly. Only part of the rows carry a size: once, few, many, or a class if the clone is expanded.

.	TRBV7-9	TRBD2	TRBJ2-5	TGTGCCGGAGATAAGGGACTAGCAGAGGGAGAGACCCAGTACTTC	CAGDKGLAEGETQYF
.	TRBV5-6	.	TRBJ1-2	TGTGCCAGCAGCTTCGACGCGGACTATGGCTACACCTTC	CASSFDADYGYTF
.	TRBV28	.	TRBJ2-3	TGTGCCAGCAGTTGGGGACGCACAGATACGCAGTATTTT	CASSWGRTDTQYF
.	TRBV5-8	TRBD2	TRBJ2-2	TGTGCCAGCAGCAAGGGACTACCCCGGGGGGAGATCGCCGGGGAGCTGTTTTTT	CASSKGLPRGEIAGELFF
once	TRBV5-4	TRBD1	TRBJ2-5	TGTGCCAGCAGCGTCCGGGACAGGGGCGAGACCCAGTACTTC	CASSVRDRGETQYF
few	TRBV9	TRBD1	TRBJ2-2	TGTGCCAGCAGCGCATTCCACTACAGGACAGGGAGGACCGGGGAGCTGTTTTTT	CASSAFHYRTGRTGELFF
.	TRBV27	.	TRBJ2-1	TGTGCCAGCAGTTTTCCAGGGTACAATGAGCAGTTCTTC	CASSFPGYNEQFF
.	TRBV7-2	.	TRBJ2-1	TGTGCCAGCAGCTTAGCTCAGGGGAAATACAATGAGCAGTTCTTC	CASSLAQGKYNEQFF
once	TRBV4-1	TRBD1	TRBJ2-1	TGCGCCAGCAGCTCCGAGGGGGCCCCCTACAATGAGCAGTTCTTC	CASSSEGAPYNEQFF
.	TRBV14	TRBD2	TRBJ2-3	TGTGCCAGCAGCCAAGATCTTTGGCGGGGGGGTTTAGATACGCAGTATTTT	CASSQDLWRGGLDTQYF
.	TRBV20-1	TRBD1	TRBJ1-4	TGCAGTGCTAATGACAGGGAAGGTGCTAATGAAAAACTGTTTTTT	CSANDREGANEKLFF
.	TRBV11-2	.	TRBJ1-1	TGTGCCAGCAGCTTAGTGCAGATGAACACTGAAGCTTTCTTT	CASSLVQMNTEAFF
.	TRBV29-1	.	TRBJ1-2	TGCAGCGTTGACACCACAGGGTATGGCTACACCTTC	CSVDTTGYGYTF
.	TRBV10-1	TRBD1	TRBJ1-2	TGCGCCAGCAGTACCGGGGGACAGGGCCACTATGGCTACACCTTC	CASSTGGQGHYGYTF
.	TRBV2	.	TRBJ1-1	TGTGCCAGCAGGGAGAGGGCCGGGGCGAACACTGAAGCTTTCTTT	CASRERAGANTEAFF
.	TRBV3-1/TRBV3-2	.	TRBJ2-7	TGTGCCAGCAGCCTAGGGGACTACGAGCAGTACTTC	CASSLGDYEQYF
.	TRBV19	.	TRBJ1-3	TGTGCCAGTACCTCCCAGGGGCTAGACTCTGGAAACACCATATATTTT	CASTSQGLDSGNTIYF
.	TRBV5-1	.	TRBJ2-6	TGCGCCAGCAGCGAGTTCTCTGGGGCCAACGTCCTGACTTTC	CASSEFSGANVLTF
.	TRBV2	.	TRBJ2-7	TGTGCCAGCAGTGATCTAAGGGCCGAGCAGTACTTC	CASSDLRAEQYF
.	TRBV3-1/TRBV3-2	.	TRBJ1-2	TGTGCCAGCAGCCCTCTGGGGGGTTTGTCCTATGGCTACACCTTC	CASSPLGGLSYGYTF
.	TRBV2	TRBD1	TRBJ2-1	TGTTGCGGACAGGGATTGGACAATGAGCAGTTCTTC	CCGQGLDNEQFF
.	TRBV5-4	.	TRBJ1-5	TGTGCCAGCAGCGACCGGGACAGCAATCAGCCCCAGCATTTT	CASSDRDSNQPQHF
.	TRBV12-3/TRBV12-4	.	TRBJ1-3	TGTGCCAGCAGGCAATCTGGAAACACCATATATTTT	CASRQSGNTIYF
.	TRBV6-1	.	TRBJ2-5	TGTGCCAGCAGTGAAATCAGGGGGAGGGCTGAGACCCAGTACTTC	CASSEIRGRAETQYF
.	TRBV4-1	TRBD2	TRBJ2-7	TGCGCCAGCAGCCTTGGGACTAGCGGGGGTTACGAGCAGTACTTC	CASSLGTSGGYEQYF
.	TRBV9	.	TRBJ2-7	TGTGCCAGCAGCCTCGGTCAGGGCACCTACGAGCAGTACTTC	CASSLGQGTYEQYF
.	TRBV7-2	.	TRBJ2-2	TGTGCCAGCAGCTTAAATGGAAGGAACACCGGGGAGCTGTTTTTT	CASSLNGRNTGELFF
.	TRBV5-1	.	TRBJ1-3	TGCGCCAGCAGCTTGAAAGGGGAAGGTGGAAACACCATATATTTT	CASSLKGEGGNTIYF
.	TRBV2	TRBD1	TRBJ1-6	TGTGCCAGCAGGGACAGGGAAAATTCACCCCTCCACTTT	CASRDRENSPLHF
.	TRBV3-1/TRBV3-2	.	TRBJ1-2	TGTGCCAGCAGCCAAGTAGCAGGAGAAACTCATTATGGCTACACCTTC	CASSQVAGETHYGYTF
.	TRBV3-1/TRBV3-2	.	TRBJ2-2	TGTGCCAGCAGCCAGCAGTCCGGGGAGCTGTTTTTT	CASSQQSGELFF
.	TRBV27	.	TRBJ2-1	TGTGCCAGCAGTTTAGGGCAGGGCTTCTACAATGAGCAGTTCTTC	CASSLGQGFYNEQFF
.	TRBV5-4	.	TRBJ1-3	TGTGCCAGCAGCGTGGGGAGGGGTGCTGGAAACACCATATATTTT	CASSVGRGAGNTIYF
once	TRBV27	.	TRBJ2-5	TGTGCCAGCAGTTCGTTCCCTGGTGAGCAAGAGACCCAGTACTTC	CASSSFPGEQETQYF
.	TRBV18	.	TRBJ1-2	TGTGCCAGCTCGCTCCGTTACGGGGGGGATATCGATGGCTACACCTTC	CASSLRYGGDIDGYTF
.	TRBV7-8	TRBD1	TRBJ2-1	TGTGCCAGCAGCAGCTTACTCGGACAGGGGTTCCGTGAGCAGTTCTTC	CASSSLLGQGFREQFF
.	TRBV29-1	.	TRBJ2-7	TGCAGCGTTGAGTCGAGTGGCTACGAGCAGTACTTC	CSVESSGYEQYF
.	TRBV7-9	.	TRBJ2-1	TGTGCCAGCAGCTTAGCCGGTAGGCAGGGGTATGGCAATGAGCAGTTCTTC	CASSLAGRQGYGNEQFF
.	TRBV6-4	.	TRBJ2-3	TGTGCCAGCAGTGACACTTGGCGGACTAGCACAGATACGCAGTATTTT	CASSDTWRTSTDTQYF
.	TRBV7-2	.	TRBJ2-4	TGTGCCAGCAGCGGGACGGTCGGACAGTACTTC	CASSGTVGQYF
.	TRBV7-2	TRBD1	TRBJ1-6	TGTGCCAGCAGCTTAGGACAGGGGCTTAATTATTCACCCCTCCACTTT	CASSLGQGLNYSPLHF